One sample yielded the 22 T cell receptor beta chains listed below, sequenced in a study of chemoradiotherapy in HPV16-positive cancers. Generated by immunoSEQ multiplex PCR, the TCRdb table keeps only in-frame clones and is missing some. The sample contains around 29,000 clones, approximately 93% of which appear only once. Here the sequenced sample was blood, taken from a patient who underwent chemoradiotherapy. Receptors were obtained from a human donor with HPV-associated anogenital cancer.

The rearrangement uses TRBV5-1 and TRBJ2-2, with a tentative D call TRBD1 (7 bases). Trimming cost V 1 base and J 4 bases, with 14 bases left between them. Germline loops: CDR1 SGHRS, CDR2 YFSETQ. This CDR3 is built from 16 residues. This chain's CDR3 is CASSLFTGEVTGELFF. In DNA, the CDR3 is TGCGCCAGCAGCTTGTTCACAGGGGAGGTCACCGGGGAGCTGTTTTTT.

The chain carries TRBV7-9 and TRBJ2-3; 13 bases match TRBD2. V shed 3 bases and J 4 bases; nucleotides not matched to a gene: 7. Germline V gene sequence: CDR1 SEHNR, CDR2 FQNEAQ (reference sequence). CDR3 length equals 17 residues. The CDR3 reads CASSFRTSGSFADTQYF. The CDR3 DNA is TGTGCCAGCAGCTTTAGGACTAGCGGGAGCTTCGCAGATACGCAGTATTTT.

This chain uses TRBV5-1 with TRBJ2-3, with a weak D call TRBD1 (6 bases). The V gene's germline CDR1 is SGHRS and CDR2 YFSETQ. The CDR3 consists of 16 residues. V was clipped by 3 bases and J by 2 bases, with 16 bases between them. The CDR3 nucleotides read TGCGCCAGCAGCTCGACCGTTCAGGGGCTCACAGATACGCAGTATTTT. This codes for CASSSTVQGLTDTQYF.

The chain employs TRBV19 and TRBJ2-1; unclear D gene. The CDR3 has 16 residues. Trimming shortened V by 6 bases and J by 0 bases, and 15 bases separated the two germline ends. Germline V gives CDR1 LNHDA, CDR2 SQIVND (reference sequence). The CDR3 sequence: CASSQPTVSSYNEQFF. DNA for the CDR3: TGTGCCAGTAGCCAGCCAACAGTGAGCTCCTACAATGAGCAGTTCTTC.

The gene calls are TRBV7-2 and TRBJ1-1; a possible D gene is TRBD1 (5 bases). Per the germline V gene, CDR1 is SGHTA and CDR2 is FQGNSA. V was shortened by 5 bases and J by 0 bases, with 10 bases between the two germline ends. CDR3 size: 14 residues. The CDR3 coding sequence is TGTGCCAGCAGCACGCTGACAGTGAACACTGAAGCTTTCTTT. This sequence encodes CASSTLTVNTEAFF. Based on the CDR3 plus reference TRBV7-2 and TRBJ1-1, the full variable domain is GAGVSQSPSNKVTEKGKDVELRCDPISGHTALYWYRQSLGQGLEFLIYFQGNSAPDKSGLPSDRFSAERTGGSVSTLTIQRTQQEDSAVYLCASSTLTVNTEAFFGQGTRLTVV.

The genes are TRBV6-5 and TRBJ2-7; possibly TRBD2 for D (5 bases). Trimming shortened V by 6 bases and J by 1 base, and 10 bases separated the two germline ends. There are 13 residues in the CDR3. From germline, CDR1 is MNHEY and CDR2 SVGAGI. The CDR3 DNA is TGTGCCAGCAGGCAACGGGAATCCTACGAGCAGTACTTC. Its translation: CASRQRESYEQYF.

CDR3 loop: CASRHRDSYEQYF. CDR3 nucleotide sequence: TGTGCCAGCAGACACAGGGACTCCTACGAGCAGTACTTC. The V gene is TRBV6-5, the J gene TRBJ2-7; perhaps TRBD1 as D (6 bases). V was trimmed by 6 bases and J by 0 bases, leaving 9 bases between them. This CDR3 is built from 13 residues. From germline, CDR1 is MNHEY and CDR2 SVGAGI.

This chain uses TRBV28 with TRBJ2-6; D gene ambiguous. Trimming took 5 bases from V and 0 from J, leaving 8 bases between them. This CDR3 spans 15 amino acids. Germline V gene data show CDR1 as MDHEN and CDR2 as SYDVKM. The CDR3 region has the DNA TGTGCCAGCAGTACTTACAGCTCTGGGGCCAACGTCCTGACTTTC. It specifies CASSTYSSGANVLTF.

The V call is TRBV7-9, the J call TRBJ2-5, with 8 bases matching TRBD1. With 1 base clipped from V and 5 bases from J, the junction kept 3 bases outside the gene matches. From germline, CDR1 is SEHNR and CDR2 FQNEAQ (reference sequence). The CDR3 sequence is 14 residues long. The CDR3 bases are TGTGCCAGCAGCTTAGACAGGGGGACGGAGACCCAGTACTTC. It translates to CASSLDRGTETQYF.

The chain uses TRBV7-7 and TRBJ1-3; 7 bases fit TRBD1. The J segment lost 0 bases and the V segment lost 5 bases, leaving 7 bases of the junction unmatched. Germline CDR1 SSHAT, CDR2 FNYEAQ (reference sequence). The CDR3 has 16 amino acids. This chain's CDR3 is CASSPSGTASGNTIYF. In DNA form, the CDR3 reads TGTGCCAGCAGCCCTTCTGGGACAGCCTCTGGAAACACCATATATTTT.

The chain combines TRBV7-2 with TRBJ2-7, with TRBD1 matching over 7 bases. CDR1 and CDR2 (germline): SGHTA, FQGNSA. This CDR3 spans 15 amino acids. V shed 0 bases, J shed 3 bases, and the junction held 5 bases outside the gene matches. The CDR3 DNA reads TGTGCCAGCAGCTTAGCGCACAGGGGCGACTACGAGCAGTACTTC. This gives the protein CASSLAHRGDYEQYF.

J is TRBJ1-4 and V is TRBV4-3, with D possibly TRBD1 on 5 matching bases. The CDR3 has 14 amino acids. V lost 6 bases and J lost 0, with 8 bases in between. Germline V CDR1 and CDR2: LGHNA, YSLEER. CDR3 residues: CASSLGATNEKLFF. The CDR3, as DNA: TGCGCCAGCAGTTTAGGGGCAACTAATGAAAAACTGTTTTTT.

The rearrangement links TRBV4-3 to TRBJ2-3, with D perhaps matching TRBD2 (5 bases). The CDR3 has 13 amino acids. The V gene lost 0 bases and the J gene lost 9 bases, with 10 bases spanning the gap. Germline values: CDR1 LGHNA, CDR2 YSLEER. The CDR3 region has the DNA TGCGCCAGCAGCCAAGATGAGAGGAGGACGCAGTATTTT. Translating gives CASSQDERRTQYF.

The genes are TRBV5-6 and TRBJ2-5; the match to TRBD1 covers 11 bases. CDR1 and CDR2 (germline): SGHDT, YYEEEE. V shed 5 bases and J 5 bases; nucleotides not matched to a gene: 2. The CDR3 is made up of 13 amino acids. CDR3: CASRDRGRETQYF. CDR3 DNA sequence: TGTGCCAGCAGGGACAGGGGGCGGGAGACCCAGTACTTC.

This sequence joins TRBV9 and TRBJ2-3; 10 nucleotides agree with TRBD1. CDR1 SGDLS and CDR2 YYNGEE come from the germline V gene. This CDR3 region has 15 residues. V lost 3 bases and J lost 4; bases outside the gene matches: 5. The CDR3 nucleotides are TGTGCCAGCAGCGGCCGGGACAGGGGCCCAGATACGCAGTATTTT. Residues: CASSGRDRGPDTQYF.

V and J are TRBV11-2 and TRBJ2-3; 7 bases agree with TRBD2. CDR1 and CDR2 from the germline V gene are SGHAT and FQNNGV. V dropped 1 base and J dropped 7; count of bases not matched to a gene: 5. CDR3 length equals 14 residues. The CDR3 region has the DNA TGTGCCAGCAGCTTAGGTCTAGCGGAATATACGCAGTATTTT. This sequence encodes CASSLGLAEYTQYF.

The chain is built from TRBV28 and TRBJ2-1; 9 bases match TRBD2. In germline, CDR1 is MDHEN, CDR2 SYDVKM. With V trimmed by 3 bases and J by 8 bases, 5 bases remained unmatched. This CDR3 has 14 amino acids. CDR3 region: CASSFLAGPHEQFF. The CDR3 DNA follows: TGTGCCAGCAGTTTTCTAGCGGGACCACATGAGCAGTTCTTC. The whole variable domain, remainder taken from reference TRBV28 and TRBJ2-1, is DVKVTQSSRYLVKRTGEKVFLECVQDMDHENMFWYRQDPGLGLRLIYFSYDVKMKEKGDIPEGYSVSREKKERFSLILESASTNQTSMYLCASSFLAGPHEQFFGPGTRLTVL.

This rearrangement joins TRBV19 to TRBJ2-5; TRBD2 is a possible D gene (5 bases). The germline V gene has CDR1 LNHDA and CDR2 SQIVND (reference sequence). Trimming stripped 3 bases from V and 4 bases from J, with 9 bases between. The CDR3 runs 13 residues. CDR3: CASSISGLETQYF. The DNA of the CDR3 is TGTGCCAGTAGTATCTCAGGACTAGAGACCCAGTACTTC.

This sequence joins TRBV5-3 and TRBJ1-3; TRBD1 matches at 9 bases. TRBV5-3 is designated an ORF whose function remains uncertain. Trimming removed 0 bases from V and 0 bases from J; junction bases left unmatched: 13. The CDR3 spans 20 residues. CDR3 sequence reads: CARSLAGQGTTLYSGNTIYF. CDR3 nucleotides: TGTGCCAGAAGCTTGGCGGGACAGGGAACCACGCTCTACTCTGGAAACACCATATATTTT.

This chain joins TRBV5-4 and TRBJ1-3; TRBD1 might be the D (5 bases). V was cut by 0 bases and J by 0 bases, with 13 bases left in between. In germline, CDR1 is SGHNT, CDR2 YYREEE (reference sequence). The CDR3 has 17 amino acids. The CDR3 DNA sequence: TGTGCCAGCAGCTTGGGTGCGGGGCGCAGCTCTGGAAACACCATATATTTT. Translation gives CASSLGAGRSSGNTIYF. The full variable domain, its missing parts supplied by reference TRBV5-4 and TRBJ1-3, is ETGVTQSPTHLIKTRGQQVTLRCSSQSGHNTVSWYQQALGQGPQFIFQYYREEENGRGNFPPRFSGLQFPNYSSELNVNALELDDSALYLCASSLGAGRSSGNTIYFGEGSWLTVV.

J is TRBJ2-6 and V is TRBV2; D is uncertain. V dropped 6 bases and J dropped 0 bases, with 9 bases sitting between them. This CDR3 spans 15 amino acids. CDR1 and CDR2 from the germline V gene are SNHLY and FYNNEI. The CDR3: CASSPWDSGANVLTF. The CDR3 DNA follows: TGTGCCAGCAGCCCTTGGGACTCTGGGGCCAACGTCCTGACTTTC.

The V and J genes are TRBV5-1 and TRBJ2-2, with 9 nucleotides matching TRBD2. This CDR3 has 19 residues. Trimming took 4 bases from V and 7 from J; bases not matched to a gene: 20. From germline, CDR1 is SGHRS and CDR2 YFSETQ. The CDR3 region is CASSPPGVLAGEVSGELFF. CDR3 bases: TGCGCCAGCAGCCCACCTGGTGTGTTAGCGGGAGAGGTTAGCGGGGAGCTGTTTTTT.